The clone carrying this T cell receptor beta chain was found many times. These data are taken from a study of T cell repertoires in cytomegalovirus infection. The germline gives CDR1 SEHNR, CDR2 FQNEAQ (reference sequence). V dropped 5 bases and J dropped 8 bases, with 18 bases sitting between them. The CDR3 covers 14 residues. TCRdb independently ran MiXCR on the reads; one entry per CDR3 protein. Of 350,000 to 500,000 distinct CDR3 sequences in the sample, about 33% were seen once. This TCR came from a human donor in good health (CMV status not recorded). Some clones in this sample may be carry-over from other donors' samples. The chain couples TRBV7-9 to TRBJ1-2; weak D call: TRBD1 (5 bases). Specimen: PBMCs. This chain's CDR3 is CASSPRWGDFGYTF. For the CDR3, the DNA is TGTGCCAGCAGCCCCCGCTGGGGGGACTTCGGCTACACCTTC.